These 17 T cell receptor beta chains came from one sample sequenced in a study of CD8 T cells in Susac syndrome. When the RNA was reverse transcribed, random hexamers were used with an input of roughly 0.5 to 1 ug. TCRdb fed the immunoSEQ multiplex PCR reads into MiXCR, producing one record per CDR3 protein. The sample includes about 150,000 distinct CDR3 sequences, approximately 96% seen only once; the top ten take 0.16%. Sequencing was performed on CD4+ T cells from PBMCs. The receptors originated from a human donor with Susac syndrome.

This clonotype appeared once. The V call is TRBV25-1, the J call TRBJ1-5; possible D gene TRBD1, 6 bases. Germline assignment: CDR1 MGHDK and CDR2 SYGVNS. The CDR3 totals 14 residues. V was cut by 4 bases and J by 5 bases, with 12 bases left in between. CDR3 amino acids: CASSAIGGHQPQHF. The CDR3 DNA sequence: TGTGCCAGCAGTGCGATCGGGGGCCATCAGCCCCAGCATTTT.

The chain couples TRBV19 to TRBJ1-2; perhaps TRBD1 as D (6 bases). V was clipped by 7 bases and J by 1 base, with 16 bases between them. This CDR3 contains 15 residues. In germline, CDR1 is LNHDA, CDR2 SQIVND (reference sequence). The CDR3 nucleotides read TGTGCCAGTAACAGCGGGACACATTTTAACTATGGCTACACCTTC. The encoded protein is CASNSGTHFNYGYTF.

The chain combines TRBV12-3 or TRBV12-4 with TRBJ2-1, with 7 bases matching TRBD2. V lost 3 bases, J lost 7 bases, and 6 bases stayed unmatched. The CDR3 is made up of 14 amino acids. The CDR3 reads CASSLGGVENEQFF. The CDR3 coding sequence is TGTGCCAGCAGTTTGGGGGGGGTTGAGAATGAGCAGTTCTTC.

V and J are TRBV9 and TRBJ2-5; TRBD1 matches at 8 bases. Losses at the gene ends were 5 bases for V and 1 base for J; bases not matched to a gene: 1. The length of the CDR3 is 13 residues. The germline V gene encodes CDR1 SGDLS and CDR2 YYNGEE. CDR3 sequence (DNA): TGTGCCAGCAGGGGACAGGTCCAAGAGACCCAGTACTTC. Residues: CASRGQVQETQYF.

This clonotype was seen once. V is TRBV19 and J is TRBJ2-3; D unresolved. The germline gives CDR1 LNHDA, CDR2 SQIVND (reference sequence). CDR3 length: 13 amino acids. The V and J ends lost 4 bases and 4 bases respectively, with 9 bases between them. The CDR3 DNA follows: TGTGCCAGTAGTACCATGCCCCCAGATACGCAGTATTTT. Translated: CASSTMPPDTQYF.

This clonotype appeared once. The chain couples TRBV12-3 or TRBV12-4 to TRBJ2-5, with a tentative D call TRBD2 (5 bases). Trimming left V 5 bases short and J 7 bases short, with 17 bases between. The CDR3 has 14 residues. The CDR3 DNA is TGTGCCAGCAGTCTGCGGGTCCCAGGAGGGACCCAGTACTTC. The encoded protein is CASSLRVPGGTQYF.

The chain uses TRBV14 and TRBJ2-3, with D perhaps TRBD2 (6 bases). Germline V lookup: CDR1 SGHDN, CDR2 FVKESK. Trimming shortened V by 5 bases and J by 6 bases, and 24 bases separated the two germline ends. This CDR3 spans 17 amino acids. This chain's CDR3 is CASSSQRRDFPADTQYF. In DNA form, the CDR3 reads TGTGCCAGCAGCTCCCAGCGGCGGGATTTCCCAGCGGATACGCAGTATTTT.

This clonotype was counted between two and nine times. The genes are TRBV7-9 and TRBJ2-7; D ambiguous. Between the trimmed V and J ends, which lost 5 bases and 4 bases, there was a span of 18 bases. This CDR3 is 15 amino acids long. CDR1 SEHNR and CDR2 FQNEAQ come from the germline V gene (reference sequence). The CDR3 loop is CASSPRKSMGYEQYF. The CDR3 DNA reads TGTGCCAGCAGCCCCCGGAAGAGTATGGGGTACGAGCAGTACTTC.

The chain joins TRBV29-1 to TRBJ1-1; tentative D call: TRBD1 (5 bases). This CDR3 is 11 amino acids long. CDR1 and CDR2 (germline): SQVTM, ANQGSEA. Trimming cost V 6 bases and J 4 bases, with 9 bases left between them. The DNA for the CDR3 is TGCAGCGTACGGGGGACCACTGAAGCTTTCTTT. Translating it yields CSVRGTTEAFF. The complete variable domain, with remaining parts taken from reference TRBV29-1 and TRBJ1-1, reads SAVISQKPSRDICQRGTSLTIQCQVDSQVTMMFWYRQQPGQSLTLIATANQGSEATYESGFVIDKFPISRPNLTFSTLTVSNMSPEDSSIYLCSVRGTTEAFFGQGTRLTVV.

The chain carries TRBV4-3 and TRBJ2-1; 9 nucleotides agree with TRBD2. V lost 0 bases and J lost 8; bases outside the gene matches: 8. CDR3 length: 16 residues. In germline, CDR1 is LGHNA, CDR2 YSLEER. CDR3 sequence reads: CASSQDPRGGMDEQFF. DNA for the CDR3: TGCGCCAGCAGCCAAGATCCGCGGGGGGGTATGGATGAGCAGTTCTTC.

The chain recombines TRBV2 with TRBJ2-1; no definite D call. The CDR3 has 13 amino acids. Germline V lookup: CDR1 SNHLY, CDR2 FYNNEI. Trimming stripped 7 bases from V and 6 bases from J, with 13 bases between. CDR3 protein: CASKGRTGNEQFF. The CDR3 nucleotides are TGTGCCAGCAAGGGCCGAACGGGCAATGAGCAGTTCTTC.

This sequence joins TRBV20-1 and TRBJ1-5; D perhaps matches TRBD1 (6 bases). The ends were cut back, 7 bases at V and 6 bases at J, with 16 bases in the middle. Germline assignment: CDR1 DFQATT and CDR2 SNEGSKA (reference sequence). The CDR3 consists of 13 residues. CDR3 amino acids: CSVPRQGGQPQHF. DNA for the CDR3: TGCAGTGTTCCCCGCCAAGGGGGTCAGCCCCAGCATTTT.

The V call is TRBV29-1, the J call TRBJ2-1, with 10 bases that match TRBD2. Germline-derived CDR1 and CDR2 are SQVTM and ANQGSEA. J lost 6 bases, V lost 5 bases, and 7 bases had no gene match. CDR3 length equals 14 residues. This CDR3 is CSVLAGGVINEQFF. The CDR3 DNA follows: TGCAGCGTTTTAGCGGGGGGCGTTATCAATGAGCAGTTCTTC.

This chain joins TRBV3-1 and TRBJ2-5; D unclear. This CDR3 comprises 13 residues. The V gene's germline CDR1 is LGHDT and CDR2 YNNKEL (reference sequence). V dropped 0 bases and J dropped 5 bases, with 7 bases sitting between them. The CDR3 nucleotides read TGTGCCAGCAGCCAAGATATCGGGGAGACCCAGTACTTC. It yields the protein CASSQDIGETQYF.

The chain has TRBV6-5 and TRBJ1-2, with D hard to call. The CDR3 is 15 amino acids. Trimming left V 0 bases short and J 5 bases short, with 13 bases between. The V gene's germline CDR1 is MNHEY and CDR2 SVGAGI. CDR3 sequence reads: CASSYSEVGRYGYTF. The CDR3 DNA is TGTGCCAGCAGTTACTCTGAGGTCGGCCGGTATGGCTACACCTTC.

The chain's CDR3 is CSVSPDLATDTQYF. CDR3 DNA sequence: TGCAGCGTTTCCCCTGACTTGGCCACAGATACGCAGTATTTT. This chain links TRBV29-1 with TRBJ2-3; D is ambiguous. The V end was cut by 5 bases, the J end by 2 bases, with 14 bases between. Germline V gene data show CDR1 as SQVTM and CDR2 as ANQGSEA. This CDR3 is 14 amino acids long.

This clonotype was detected only once. The V gene is TRBV5-6, the J gene TRBJ2-3, with D tentatively TRBD1 or TRBD2 (5 bases each). This CDR3 is built from 17 residues. From germline, CDR1 is SGHDT and CDR2 YYEEEE. V lost 0 bases, J lost 2 bases, and 16 bases lay in between. The CDR3: CASSLALAMGHTDTQYF. The DNA for the CDR3 is TGTGCCAGCAGCTTGGCCCTAGCAATGGGGCACACAGATACGCAGTATTTT.